This is a list of T cell receptor beta chains from one sample in a study of T cell responses to AZD1222 COVID-19 vaccine. Only in-frame clones appear in the TCRdb table, and some are missing; sequencing was by immunoSEQ multiplex PCR. The data show 150,000 to 200,000 clones, around 92% seen once. This specimen was peripheral blood, taken on day 0 of AZD1222 vaccination. The receptors here all came from an adult in good health. Each CDR3 is given with its conserved first and last residue. A D gene is named only where the DNA matches it firmly. Rows may omit the clone size; those that give it use once, few, many or a size class.

J gene: TRBJ2-7
V gene: TRBV6-2/TRBV6-3
clone size: NA
D gene: TRBD2
CDR3 protein: CASSLIAGGPYEQYF
CDR3 DNA: TGTGCCAGCAGCCTCATAGCGGGAGGGCCCTACGAGCAGTACTTC

J gene: TRBJ2-7
V gene: TRBV10-1
clone size: NA
D gene: NA
CDR3 protein: CASSPGPYEQYF
CDR3 DNA: TGCGCCAGCAGCCCAGGGCCCTACGAGCAGTACTTC

J gene: TRBJ1-6
V gene: TRBV30
clone size: once
D gene: NA
CDR3 protein: CAWSRASSYNSPLHF
CDR3 DNA: TGTGCCTGGAGTAGAGCGAGCTCCTATAATTCACCCCTCCACTTT

J gene: TRBJ2-7
V gene: TRBV20-1
clone size: NA
D gene: NA
CDR3 protein: CSARGGPRQYF
CDR3 DNA: TGCAGTGCAAGAGGGGGTCCGAGGCAGTACTTC

J gene: TRBJ2-1
V gene: TRBV12-5
clone size: NA
D gene: TRBD2
CDR3 protein: CASGPPGGTSGYNEQFF
CDR3 DNA: TGTGCTAGTGGTCCCCCAGGGGGGACTAGCGGGTACAATGAGCAGTTCTTC

J gene: TRBJ2-5
V gene: TRBV5-8
clone size: NA
D gene: TRBD1
CDR3 protein: CASSLWTGWGMETQYF
CDR3 DNA: TGTGCCAGCAGCCTCTGGACAGGTTGGGGAATGGAGACCCAGTACTTC

J gene: TRBJ1-1
V gene: TRBV28
clone size: NA
D gene: NA
CDR3 protein: CASSFPTDPEAFF
CDR3 DNA: TGTGCCAGCAGTTTCCCTACGGACCCTGAAGCTTTCTTT

J gene: TRBJ2-2
V gene: TRBV11-2
clone size: NA
D gene: TRBD2
CDR3 protein: CASSLGTSGSRGELFF
CDR3 DNA: TGTGCCAGCAGCCTAGGGACTAGCGGGAGTCGGGGGGAGCTGTTTTTT

J gene: TRBJ1-6
V gene: TRBV29-1
clone size: many
D gene: NA
CDR3 protein: CSVEDSTEGSSYNSPLHF
CDR3 DNA: TGCAGCGTTGAAGATTCGACAGAGGGGAGCTCCTATAATTCACCCCTCCACTTT

J gene: TRBJ1-5
V gene: TRBV9
clone size: NA
D gene: NA
CDR3 protein: CASSVGSVWGVF
CDR3 DNA: TGTGCCAGCAGCGTAGGCTCAGTTTGGGGCGTTTTT

J gene: TRBJ1-5
V gene: TRBV18
clone size: NA
D gene: NA
CDR3 protein: CASSPGGSDQPQHF
CDR3 DNA: TGTGCCAGCTCACCGGGGGGGTCCGATCAGCCCCAGCATTTT

J gene: TRBJ1-5
V gene: TRBV4-2
clone size: NA
D gene: NA
CDR3 protein: CASSQDPSNQPQHF
CDR3 DNA: TGTGCCAGCAGCCAAGACCCTAGCAATCAGCCCCAGCATTTT

J gene: TRBJ1-1
V gene: TRBV11-2
clone size: NA
D gene: NA
CDR3 protein: CASSLDWGPWSEAFF
CDR3 DNA: TGTGCCAGCAGCTTAGATTGGGGACCTTGGTCTGAAGCTTTCTTT

J gene: TRBJ1-1
V gene: TRBV13
clone size: NA
D gene: NA
CDR3 protein: CASSHLPADLNTEAFF
CDR3 DNA: TGTGCCAGCAGCCACCTACCCGCGGATCTTAACACTGAAGCTTTCTTT

J gene: TRBJ1-2
V gene: TRBV10-3
clone size: NA
D gene: NA
CDR3 protein: CAITGGADYGYTF
CDR3 DNA: TGTGCCATCACGGGGGGCGCGGACTATGGCTACACCTTC

J gene: TRBJ1-2
V gene: TRBV9
clone size: NA
D gene: TRBD1
CDR3 protein: CASSVGDRGLGYTF
CDR3 DNA: TGTGCCAGCAGCGTAGGGGACAGGGGGCTTGGCTACACCTTC

J gene: TRBJ2-1
V gene: TRBV10-2
clone size: NA
D gene: NA
CDR3 protein: CASSVTGVPQRNYNEQFF
CDR3 DNA: TGCGCCAGCAGTGTAACGGGGGTTCCCCAGAGAAACTACAATGAGCAGTTCTTC

J gene: TRBJ1-3
V gene: TRBV28
clone size: once
D gene: NA
CDR3 protein: CASSLVSGNTIYF
CDR3 DNA: TGTGCCAGCAGTCTCGTATCTGGAAACACCATATATTTT

J gene: TRBJ2-2
V gene: TRBV5-4
clone size: NA
D gene: NA
CDR3 protein: CASQGDTGELFF
CDR3 DNA: TGTGCCAGCCAGGGCGACACCGGGGAGCTGTTTTTT

J gene: TRBJ1-1
V gene: TRBV27
clone size: once
D gene: NA
CDR3 protein: CASSLGGTVIKAFF
CDR3 DNA: TGTGCCAGCAGTTTAGGAGGGACCGTAATTAAAGCTTTCTTT

J gene: TRBJ1-6
V gene: TRBV24-1
clone size: NA
D gene: NA
CDR3 protein: CATSAGFGNSPLHF
CDR3 DNA: TGTGCCACCAGCGCCGGATTTGGTAATTCACCCCTCCACTTT

J gene: TRBJ1-1
V gene: TRBV10-3
clone size: NA
D gene: NA
CDR3 protein: CAISGLGGPDTEAFF
CDR3 DNA: TGTGCCATCAGTGGCCTTGGGGGGCCGGACACTGAAGCTTTCTTT

J gene: TRBJ1-4
V gene: TRBV7-2
clone size: NA
D gene: TRBD1
CDR3 protein: CASSYNPGQGAGKLFF
CDR3 DNA: TGTGCCAGCAGTTATAATCCGGGACAGGGGGCCGGAAAACTGTTTTTT

J gene: TRBJ1-6
V gene: TRBV5-1
clone size: NA
D gene: NA
CDR3 protein: CASTWTENSPLHF
CDR3 DNA: TGCGCCAGCACCTGGACGGAAAATTCACCCCTCCACTTT

J gene: TRBJ1-5
V gene: TRBV4-2
clone size: NA
D gene: NA
CDR3 protein: CASSQGEGNSNQPQHF
CDR3 DNA: TGTGCCAGCAGCCAAGGAGAGGGCAATAGCAATCAGCCCCAGCATTTT

J gene: TRBJ1-5
V gene: TRBV7-2
clone size: few
D gene: TRBD1
CDR3 protein: CASTQGGNQPQHF
CDR3 DNA: TGTGCCAGCACCCAGGGGGGCAATCAGCCCCAGCATTTT

J gene: TRBJ2-5
V gene: TRBV18
clone size: NA
D gene: NA
CDR3 protein: CASSPPLASSSETQYF
CDR3 DNA: TGTGCCAGCTCACCACCTCTAGCGTCGTCGTCGGAGACCCAGTACTTC

J gene: TRBJ2-2
V gene: TRBV4-1
clone size: NA
D gene: TRBD1
CDR3 protein: CASAGVYRGPTGELFF
CDR3 DNA: TGCGCCAGCGCAGGGGTATACAGGGGGCCAACCGGGGAGCTGTTTTTT

J gene: TRBJ1-1
V gene: TRBV7-8
clone size: NA
D gene: TRBD1
CDR3 protein: CASSPQGQLNTEAFF
CDR3 DNA: TGTGCCAGCAGCCCGCAGGGACAGTTGAACACTGAAGCTTTCTTT

J gene: TRBJ1-2
V gene: TRBV18
clone size: NA
D gene: NA
CDR3 protein: CASSPGAASYGYTF
CDR3 DNA: TGTGCCAGCTCACCGGGGGCAGCAAGCTATGGCTACACCTTC

J gene: TRBJ1-2
V gene: TRBV5-6
clone size: NA
D gene: TRBD1
CDR3 protein: CASSVGQGANGYTF
CDR3 DNA: TGTGCCAGCAGCGTGGGACAGGGGGCTAATGGCTACACCTTC

J gene: TRBJ2-1
V gene: TRBV7-9
clone size: NA
D gene: NA
CDR3 protein: CASSYVTGTKAEQFF
CDR3 DNA: TGTGCCAGCAGTTATGTCACGGGAACGAAGGCTGAGCAGTTCTTC

J gene: TRBJ1-2
V gene: TRBV5-6
clone size: NA
D gene: NA
CDR3 protein: CASSPEVSTNYGYTF
CDR3 DNA: TGTGCCAGCAGCCCGGAGGTGTCCACTAACTATGGCTACACCTTC

J gene: TRBJ2-7
V gene: TRBV21-1
clone size: NA
D gene: NA
CDR3 protein: CASSKVGACF
CDR3 DNA: TGTGCCAGCAGCAAAGTTGGAGCCTGCTTC

J gene: TRBJ2-3
V gene: TRBV5-1
clone size: NA
D gene: NA
CDR3 protein: CASSAPGSTTDTQYF
CDR3 DNA: TGCGCCAGCAGCGCCCCCGGGAGTACGACAGATACGCAGTATTTT

J gene: TRBJ2-3
V gene: TRBV12-3/TRBV12-4
clone size: NA
D gene: NA
CDR3 protein: CASTLLDTQYF
CDR3 DNA: TGTGCCAGCACCCTACTAGATACGCAGTATTTT

J gene: TRBJ2-2
V gene: TRBV30
clone size: NA
D gene: NA
CDR3 protein: CAWSRGGKTGELFF
CDR3 DNA: TGTGCCTGGAGTCGGGGCGGGAAGACCGGGGAGCTGTTTTTT

J gene: TRBJ1-2
V gene: TRBV2
clone size: NA
D gene: NA
CDR3 protein: CASSERVAHTYGYTF
CDR3 DNA: TGTGCCAGCAGTGAAAGGGTGGCACACACCTATGGCTACACCTTC

J gene: TRBJ1-2
V gene: TRBV12-3/TRBV12-4
clone size: NA
D gene: NA
CDR3 protein: CASNRNGGYGYTF
CDR3 DNA: TGTGCCAGCAACCGGAATGGCGGCTATGGCTACACCTTC

J gene: TRBJ2-1
V gene: TRBV27
clone size: NA
D gene: NA
CDR3 protein: CASSFSGNPYNEQFF
CDR3 DNA: TGTGCCAGCAGTTTTTCAGGTAACCCATACAATGAGCAGTTCTTC

J gene: TRBJ2-3
V gene: TRBV5-4
clone size: NA
D gene: TRBD2
CDR3 protein: CASRLTGTSGTDTQYF
CDR3 DNA: TGTGCCAGCAGGCTCACCGGGACTAGCGGCACAGATACGCAGTATTTT

J gene: TRBJ1-1
V gene: TRBV11-2
clone size: NA
D gene: TRBD1
CDR3 protein: CASSSDRGRTEAFF
CDR3 DNA: TGTGCCAGCAGCTCCGACAGGGGGCGAACTGAAGCTTTCTTT

J gene: TRBJ2-7
V gene: TRBV5-5
clone size: NA
D gene: TRBD1
CDR3 protein: CASSLLGTGGLHEQYF
CDR3 DNA: TGTGCCAGCAGTTTGCTGGGGACAGGGGGCTTACACGAGCAGTACTTC

J gene: TRBJ2-7
V gene: TRBV28
clone size: NA
D gene: NA
CDR3 protein: CASSLSAAGSSSYEQYF
CDR3 DNA: TGTGCCAGCAGTTTATCGGCGGCGGGCTCGAGCTCCTACGAGCAGTACTTC

J gene: TRBJ1-3
V gene: TRBV28
clone size: NA
D gene: NA
CDR3 protein: CASTWGRGNTIYF
CDR3 DNA: TGTGCCAGCACGTGGGGGCGCGGAAACACCATATATTTT

J gene: TRBJ1-1
V gene: TRBV7-9
clone size: few
D gene: NA
CDR3 protein: CASTPLRGPSTEAFF
CDR3 DNA: TGTGCCAGCACCCCTCTTAGAGGCCCGAGCACTGAAGCTTTCTTT

J gene: TRBJ2-1
V gene: TRBV7-2
clone size: NA
D gene: NA
CDR3 protein: CASSLGGDTYNEQFF
CDR3 DNA: TGTGCCAGCAGCTTAGGAGGGGACACCTACAATGAGCAGTTCTTC

J gene: TRBJ2-2
V gene: TRBV7-9
clone size: NA
D gene: TRBD2
CDR3 protein: CASSPPTSGSSTGELFF
CDR3 DNA: TGTGCCAGCAGCCCCCCGACCAGCGGGAGTAGTACCGGGGAGCTGTTTTTT

J gene: TRBJ1-2
V gene: TRBV29-1
clone size: NA
D gene: NA
CDR3 protein: CSINRVYGYTF
CDR3 DNA: TGCAGCATCAACAGGGTCTATGGCTACACCTTC

J gene: TRBJ1-1
V gene: TRBV7-2
clone size: NA
D gene: TRBD1
CDR3 protein: CASSEGTAKLYTEAFF
CDR3 DNA: TGTGCCAGCAGCGAAGGGACAGCTAAGTTGTATACGGAAGCTTTCTTT

J gene: TRBJ2-7
V gene: TRBV11-3
clone size: NA
D gene: NA
CDR3 protein: CASSSGHSYEQYF
CDR3 DNA: TGTGCCAGCAGCTCGGGACATAGCTACGAGCAGTACTTC

J gene: TRBJ2-2
V gene: TRBV5-4
clone size: NA
D gene: TRBD2
CDR3 protein: CASSTLAGGQVTGELFF
CDR3 DNA: TGTGCCAGCAGCACCTTAGCGGGGGGGCAGGTCACCGGGGAGCTGTTTTTT

J gene: TRBJ2-1
V gene: TRBV27
clone size: NA
D gene: TRBD1
CDR3 protein: CASSPGQGSYNEQFF
CDR3 DNA: TGTGCCAGCAGTCCGGGACAGGGCTCCTACAATGAGCAGTTCTTC

J gene: TRBJ2-1
V gene: TRBV30
clone size: NA
D gene: NA
CDR3 protein: CAWSISRLFDEQFF
CDR3 DNA: TGTGCCTGGAGTATCTCTAGATTATTCGATGAGCAGTTCTTC

J gene: TRBJ1-2
V gene: TRBV5-1
clone size: NA
D gene: TRBD1
CDR3 protein: CASSLEQGSGYTF
CDR3 DNA: TGCGCCAGCAGCTTGGAACAGGGGAGCGGCTACACCTTC

J gene: TRBJ1-2
V gene: TRBV6-5
clone size: NA
D gene: NA
CDR3 protein: CASSYSAGLPYGYTF
CDR3 DNA: TGTGCCAGCAGTTACTCGGCAGGACTCCCTTATGGCTACACCTTC

J gene: TRBJ1-5
V gene: TRBV6-4
clone size: NA
D gene: NA
CDR3 protein: CACTFRRRGGNQPQHF
CDR3 DNA: TGTGCCTGCACCTTCAGGCGCAGGGGAGGCAATCAGCCCCAGCATTTT

J gene: TRBJ1-3
V gene: TRBV4-2
clone size: NA
D gene: NA
CDR3 protein: CASSQSGRSGNTIYF
CDR3 DNA: TGTGCCAGCAGCCAATCGGGCCGATCGGGAAACACCATATATTTT